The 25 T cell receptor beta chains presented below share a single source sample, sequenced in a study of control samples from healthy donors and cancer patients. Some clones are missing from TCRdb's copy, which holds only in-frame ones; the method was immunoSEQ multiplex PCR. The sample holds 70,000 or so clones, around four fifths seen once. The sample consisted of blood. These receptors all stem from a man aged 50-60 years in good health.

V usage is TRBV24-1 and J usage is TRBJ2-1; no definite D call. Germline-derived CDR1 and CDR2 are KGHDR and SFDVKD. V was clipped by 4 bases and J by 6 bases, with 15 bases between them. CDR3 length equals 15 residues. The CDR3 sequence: CATSEASTLGNEQFF. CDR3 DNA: TGTGCCACCAGTGAGGCTTCCACCCTGGGCAATGAGCAGTTCTTC.

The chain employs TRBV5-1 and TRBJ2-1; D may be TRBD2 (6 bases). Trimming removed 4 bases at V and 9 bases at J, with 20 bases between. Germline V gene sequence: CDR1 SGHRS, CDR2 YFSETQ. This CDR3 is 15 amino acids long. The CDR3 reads CASSVGPGGTAEQFF. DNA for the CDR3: TGCGCCAGCAGCGTAGGTCCGGGCGGGACGGCTGAGCAGTTCTTC.

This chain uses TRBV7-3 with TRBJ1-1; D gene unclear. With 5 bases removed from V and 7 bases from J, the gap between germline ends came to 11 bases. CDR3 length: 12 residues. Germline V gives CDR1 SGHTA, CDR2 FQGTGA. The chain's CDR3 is CASSMSVGEAFF. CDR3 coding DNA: TGTGCCAGCAGCATGTCCGTCGGTGAAGCTTTCTTT. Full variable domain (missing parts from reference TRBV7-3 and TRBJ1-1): GAGVSQTPSNKVTEKGKYVELRCDPISGHTALYWYRQSLGQGPEFLIYFQGTGAADDSGLPNDRFFAVRPEGSVSTLKIQRTERGDSAVYLCASSMSVGEAFFGQGTRLTVV.

The CDR3 DNA reads TGTGCCAGCAGCCGACTAGCCTCGTTATACAATGAGCAGTTCTTC. Protein sequence: CASSRLASLYNEQFF. This chain joins TRBV3-1 (or the pseudogene TRBV3-2) and TRBJ2-1; TRBD2 aligns across 7 bases. The junction had 7 bases not matched to a gene; V was cut back by 4 bases and J by 4 bases. The germline V gene has CDR1 LGHDT and CDR2 YNNKEL (reference sequence). CDR3 length: 15 residues.

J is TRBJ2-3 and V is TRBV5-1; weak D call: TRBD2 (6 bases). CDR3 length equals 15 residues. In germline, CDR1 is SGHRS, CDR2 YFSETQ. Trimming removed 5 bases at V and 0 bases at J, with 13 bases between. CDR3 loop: CASSQLGRSTDTQYF. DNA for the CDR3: TGCGCCAGCAGTCAACTGGGGAGGAGCACAGATACGCAGTATTTT.

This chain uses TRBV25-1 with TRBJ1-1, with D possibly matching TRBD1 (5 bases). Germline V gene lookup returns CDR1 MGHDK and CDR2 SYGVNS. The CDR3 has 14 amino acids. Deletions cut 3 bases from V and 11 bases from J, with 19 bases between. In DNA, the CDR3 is TGTGCCAGCAGTGAGGTAATAGGGGCAGGTCAGGCTTTCTTT. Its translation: CASSEVIGAGQAFF.

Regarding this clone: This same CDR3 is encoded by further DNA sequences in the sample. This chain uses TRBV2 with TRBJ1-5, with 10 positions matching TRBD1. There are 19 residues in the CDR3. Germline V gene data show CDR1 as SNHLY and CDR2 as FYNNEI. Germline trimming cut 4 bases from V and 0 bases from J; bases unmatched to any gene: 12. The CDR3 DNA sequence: TGTGCCAGCAGTGTAGGACCGGGACAGGGGAGAAATAGCAATCAGCCCCAGCATTTT. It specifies CASSVGPGQGRNSNQPQHF.

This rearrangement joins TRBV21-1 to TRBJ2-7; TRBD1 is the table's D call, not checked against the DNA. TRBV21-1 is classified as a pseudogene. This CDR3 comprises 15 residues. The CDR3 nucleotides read TGTGCCAGCACCTGCGGGACAGGCCCGTCCTACGAGCAGTACTTC. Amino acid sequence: CASTCGTGPSYEQYF.

The CDR3, as DNA: TGTGCCAGCAGTCCGGGCTCCTACAATGAGCAGTTCTTC. It specifies CASSPGSYNEQFF. The chain joins TRBV6-5 to TRBJ2-1; D is ambiguous. Trimming took 5 bases from V and 0 from J, leaving 5 bases between them. The CDR3 length is 13 residues. Germline V gene sequence: CDR1 MNHEY, CDR2 SVGAGI.

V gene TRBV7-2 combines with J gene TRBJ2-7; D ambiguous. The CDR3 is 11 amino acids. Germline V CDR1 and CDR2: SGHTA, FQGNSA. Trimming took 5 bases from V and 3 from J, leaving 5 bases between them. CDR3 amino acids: CASSPYYEQYF. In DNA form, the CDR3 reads TGTGCCAGCAGCCCATACTACGAGCAGTACTTC.

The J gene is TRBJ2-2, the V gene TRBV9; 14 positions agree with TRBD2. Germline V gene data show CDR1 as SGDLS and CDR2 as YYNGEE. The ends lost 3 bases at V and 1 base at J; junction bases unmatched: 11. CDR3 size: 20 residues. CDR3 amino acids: CASSDDPGLAGELNTGELFF. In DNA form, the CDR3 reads TGTGCCAGCAGCGACGATCCGGGACTAGCGGGAGAGCTGAACACCGGGGAGCTGTTTTTT.

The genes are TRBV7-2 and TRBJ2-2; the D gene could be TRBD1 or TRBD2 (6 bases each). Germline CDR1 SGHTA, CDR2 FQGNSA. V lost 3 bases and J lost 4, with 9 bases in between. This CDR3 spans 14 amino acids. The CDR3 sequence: CASSFGGLTGELFF. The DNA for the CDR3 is TGTGCCAGCAGCTTTGGGGGGCTCACCGGGGAGCTGTTTTTT.

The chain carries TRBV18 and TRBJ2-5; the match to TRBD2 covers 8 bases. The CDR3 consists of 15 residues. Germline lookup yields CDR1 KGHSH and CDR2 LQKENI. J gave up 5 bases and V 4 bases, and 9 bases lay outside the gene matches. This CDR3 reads CASSLAGPPSETQYF. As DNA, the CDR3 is TGTGCCAGCTCACTAGCGGGACCCCCATCCGAGACCCAGTACTTC. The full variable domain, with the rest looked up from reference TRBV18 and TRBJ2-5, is NAGVMQNPRHLVRRRGQEARLRCSPMKGHSHVYWYRQLPEEGLKFMVYLQKENIIDESGMPKERFSAEFPKEGPSILRIQQVVRGDSAAYFCASSLAGPPSETQYFGPGTRLLVL.

CDR3 amino acids: CASSLGRDYQETQYF. The CDR3 nucleotides are TGCGCCAGCAGCTTGGGAAGGGACTACCAAGAGACCCAGTACTTC. This chain links TRBV5-1 with TRBJ2-5, with a tentative D call TRBD2 (6 bases). V lost 0 bases to trimming and J lost 0 bases, with 9 bases between them. The CDR3 covers 15 residues. Germline V gene sequence: CDR1 SGHRS, CDR2 YFSETQ.

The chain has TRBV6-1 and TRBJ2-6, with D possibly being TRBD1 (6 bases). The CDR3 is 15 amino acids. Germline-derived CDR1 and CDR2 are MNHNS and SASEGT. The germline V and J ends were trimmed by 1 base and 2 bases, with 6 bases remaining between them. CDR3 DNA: TGTGCCAGCAGTGAAGAGGGGGCTGGGGCCAACGTCCTGACTTTC. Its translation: CASSEEGAGANVLTF.

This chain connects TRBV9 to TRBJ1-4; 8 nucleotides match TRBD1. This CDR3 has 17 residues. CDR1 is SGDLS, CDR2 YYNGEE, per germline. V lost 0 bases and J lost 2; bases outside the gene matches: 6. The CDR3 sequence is CASSVGVGQATNEKLFF. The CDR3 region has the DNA TGTGCCAGCAGCGTAGGGGTGGGACAGGCGACTAATGAAAAACTGTTTTTT. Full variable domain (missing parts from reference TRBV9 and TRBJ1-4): DSGVTQTPKHLITATGQRVTLRCSPRSGDLSVYWYQQSLDQGLQFLIQYYNGEERAKGNILERFSAQQFPDLHSELNLSSLELGDSALYFCASSVGVGQATNEKLFFGSGTQLSVL.

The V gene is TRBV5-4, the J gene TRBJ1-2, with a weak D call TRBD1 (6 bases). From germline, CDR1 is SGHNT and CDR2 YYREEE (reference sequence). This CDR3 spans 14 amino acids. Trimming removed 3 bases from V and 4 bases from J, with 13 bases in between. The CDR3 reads CASSWGTRGYGYTF. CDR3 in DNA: TGTGCCAGCAGCTGGGGGACACGGGGCTATGGCTACACCTTC.

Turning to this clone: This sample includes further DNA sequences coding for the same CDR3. The CDR3 loop is CATSDRDSQETQYF. The CDR3 DNA is TGTGCCACCAGTGACCGGGACAGCCAAGAGACCCAGTACTTC. The chain links TRBV24-1 to TRBJ2-5; 7 bases fit TRBD1. The germline V gene has CDR1 KGHDR and CDR2 SFDVKD. The CDR3 covers 14 residues. Trimming at V came to 4 bases and at J to 1 base, leaving 2 bases not matched to a gene.

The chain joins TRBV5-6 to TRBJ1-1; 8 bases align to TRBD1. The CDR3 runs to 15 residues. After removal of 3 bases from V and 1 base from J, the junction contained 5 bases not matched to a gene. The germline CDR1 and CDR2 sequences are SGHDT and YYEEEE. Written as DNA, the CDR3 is TGTGCCAGCAGCTCCAGGGGGCGTGGGAACACTGAAGCTTTCTTT. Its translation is CASSSRGRGNTEAFF.

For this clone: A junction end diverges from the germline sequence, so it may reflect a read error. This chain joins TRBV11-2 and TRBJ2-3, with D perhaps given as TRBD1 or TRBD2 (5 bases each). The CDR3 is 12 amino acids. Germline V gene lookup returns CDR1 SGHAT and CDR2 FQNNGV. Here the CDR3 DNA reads TGTGCCAGCAGCTCCCGGGACCCTGTTTCGGATTTT. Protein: CASSSRDPVSDF.

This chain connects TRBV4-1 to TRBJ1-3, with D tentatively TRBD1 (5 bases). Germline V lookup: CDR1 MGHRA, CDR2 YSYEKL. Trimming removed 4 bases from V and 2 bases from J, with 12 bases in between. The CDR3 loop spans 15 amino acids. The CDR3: CASSRLGGTGNTIYF. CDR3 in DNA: TGCGCCAGCAGCCGCCTGGGGGGTACTGGAAACACCATATATTTT.

The CDR3 coding sequence is TGTGCCAGCGCGCGCGGGGGCACCGGGGAGCTGTTTTTT. Its translation: CASARGGTGELFF. This rearrangement joins TRBV27 to TRBJ2-2; 7 bases are a match to TRBD2. This CDR3 comprises 13 residues. Germline-derived CDR1 and CDR2 are MNHEY and SMNVEV (reference sequence). V lost 8 bases, J lost 4 bases, and 4 bases stayed unmatched.

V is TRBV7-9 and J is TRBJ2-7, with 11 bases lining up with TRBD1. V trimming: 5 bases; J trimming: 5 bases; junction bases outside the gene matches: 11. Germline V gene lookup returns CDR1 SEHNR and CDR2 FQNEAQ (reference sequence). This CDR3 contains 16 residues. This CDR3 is CASSHNKGQGGHEQYF. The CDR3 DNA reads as TGTGCCAGCAGCCACAATAAGGGACAGGGGGGACACGAGCAGTACTTC.

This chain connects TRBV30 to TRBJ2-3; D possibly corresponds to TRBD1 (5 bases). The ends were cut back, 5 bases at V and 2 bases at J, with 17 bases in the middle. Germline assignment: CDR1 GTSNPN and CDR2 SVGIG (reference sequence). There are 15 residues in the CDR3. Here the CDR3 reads CAWESGRGDTDTQYF. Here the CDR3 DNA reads TGTGCCTGGGAGTCAGGGCGCGGAGACACAGATACGCAGTATTTT.

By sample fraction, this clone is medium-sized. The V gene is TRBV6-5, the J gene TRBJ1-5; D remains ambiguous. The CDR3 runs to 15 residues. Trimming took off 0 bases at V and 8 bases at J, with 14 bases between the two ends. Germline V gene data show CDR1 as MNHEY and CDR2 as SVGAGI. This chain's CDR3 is CASSYSRLDGEPQHF. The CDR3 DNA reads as TGTGCCAGCAGTTACTCGAGGCTCGATGGGGAGCCCCAGCATTTT.